The 22 T cell receptor beta chains in this list originate from one sample, sequenced in a study of blood T cells in healthy people across ages. Primers used in a second PCR of roughly 6 to 11 cycles were a sample-barcoded 5' primer and a J-beta primer mix. TCRdb used MiXCR to reprocess the 5' RACE reads, holding one entry per CDR3 protein. The top ten hold more than 3% of the sample, which has about 800,000 distinct CDR3 sequences, just under 25% seen once. These same records also appear under a second study, on T cells of mothers and their children.

The sequenced sample was blood. The origin of the receptors is a boy aged 5-17 years in good health.

The chain couples TRBV2 to TRBJ2-1; the D is unclear. Germline loops: CDR1 SNHLY, CDR2 FYNNEI. V was trimmed by 3 bases and J by 2 bases, leaving 14 bases between them. The CDR3 totals 16 residues. The chain's CDR3 is CASSDRLTQPYNEQFF. Here the CDR3 DNA reads TGTGCCAGCAGTGATCGTCTTACCCAACCCTACAATGAGCAGTTCTTC.

The rearrangement links TRBV12-3 or TRBV12-4 to TRBJ1-2; 7 bases are shared with TRBD1. Trimming at V came to 7 bases and at J to 8 bases, leaving 16 bases not matched to a gene. The CDR3 runs 15 residues. The CDR3 region is CASTQGDPRIGGYTF. The DNA for the CDR3 is TGTGCCAGCACCCAGGGGGACCCCCGAATTGGCGGCTACACCTTC.

This clonotype has more than one count but fewer than ten. The V and J genes are TRBV9 and TRBJ1-5; D is perhaps TRBD1 (6 bases). V was clipped by 4 bases and J by 1 base, with 12 bases between them. This CDR3 contains 15 residues. CDR1 and CDR2 (germline): SGDLS, YYNGEE. CDR3 coding DNA: TGTGCCAGCAGCCCGCAGGGGAGGAGCAATCAGCCCCAGCATTTT. This sequence encodes CASSPQGRSNQPQHF.

The genes are TRBV4-3 and TRBJ1-6; no firm D call. Per germline, CDR1 LGHNA and CDR2 YSLEER. V was trimmed by 0 bases and J by 8 bases, leaving 14 bases between them. This CDR3 comprises 16 residues. CDR3 residues: CASSQDTRAWDSPLHF. CDR3 sequence (DNA): TGCGCCAGCAGCCAAGATACGAGGGCTTGGGATTCACCCCTCCACTTT.

The chain combines TRBV6-2 or TRBV6-3 with TRBJ2-1; D uncertain. Trimming left V 6 bases short and J 0 bases short, with 6 bases between. The CDR3 is 13 residues long. Germline CDR1 is MNHEY and CDR2 is SVGEGT. The CDR3: CASRESSYNEQFF. The CDR3 DNA is TGTGCCAGCAGGGAAAGCTCCTACAATGAGCAGTTCTTC.

V and J are TRBV20-1 and TRBJ2-2; a weak D match, TRBD2 (5 bases). The germline V gene has CDR1 DFQATT and CDR2 SNEGSKA (reference sequence). With 0 bases removed from V and 1 base from J, the gap between germline ends came to 12 bases. The CDR3 is 16 residues long. The CDR3 here is CSARDLGLMNTGELFF. DNA of the CDR3: TGCAGTGCTAGAGATCTCGGACTGATGAACACCGGGGAGCTGTTTTTT.

This clonotype was observed a handful of times. This chain uses TRBV29-1 with TRBJ2-1; 9 bases are a match to TRBD2. The CDR3 contains 13 residues. Germline-derived CDR1 and CDR2 are SQVTM and ANQGSEA. V lost 4 bases to trimming and J lost 7 bases; unmatched junction nucleotides: 5. CDR3 amino acids: CSVGGGVGNEQFF. DNA for the CDR3: TGCAGCGTTGGCGGGGGGGTTGGGAATGAGCAGTTCTTC.

The chain combines TRBV5-1 with TRBJ2-7; TRBD1 is a possible D gene (5 bases). Germline V lookup: CDR1 SGHRS, CDR2 YFSETQ. The V end was cut by 0 bases, the J end by 3 bases, with 10 bases between. This CDR3 is built from 14 residues. DNA of the CDR3: TGCGCCAGCAGCTTGGACAGGCGGTTCTACGAGCAGTACTTC. Protein sequence: CASSLDRRFYEQYF.

The chain is built from TRBV7-9 and TRBJ2-1; possible D gene TRBD1, 6 bases. Trimming removed 3 bases at V and 9 bases at J, with 18 bases between. This CDR3 contains 15 residues. Germline V gene lookup returns CDR1 SEHNR and CDR2 FQNEAQ (reference sequence). Written as DNA, the CDR3 is TGTGCCAGCAGCTTCAGCCGGGGACATAGGGGTGAGCAGTTCTTC. Translation gives CASSFSRGHRGEQFF.

The chain combines TRBV23-1 with TRBJ1-6; possible D gene TRBD1, 6 bases. TRBV23-1 is identified as an open reading frame with a role that is uncertain. The CDR3 covers 13 residues. Trimming pared 11 bases from V and 5 bases from J, leaving 13 bases between. For the CDR3, the DNA is TGCGCCTCAGCACAGGGAAATAATTCACCCCTCCACTTT. Its protein is CASAQGNNSPLHF.

The rearrangement links TRBV6-6 to TRBJ1-4, with D hard to call. Germline V gene data show CDR1 as MNHNY and CDR2 as SVGAGI (reference sequence). V lost 4 bases and J lost 3, with 9 bases in between. This CDR3 spans 14 amino acids. CDR3 in amino acids: CASSSRRANEKLFF. DNA for the CDR3: TGTGCCAGCAGTTCTCGCAGAGCTAATGAAAAACTGTTTTTT.

This clonotype was seen only a few times. J is TRBJ1-3 and V is TRBV10-3; D is unclear. V lost 0 bases to trimming and J lost 2 bases, with 11 bases between them. The germline V gene encodes CDR1 ENHRY and CDR2 SYGVKD. This CDR3 spans 16 amino acids. The CDR3 spells CAISESAGITGNTIYF. In DNA form, the CDR3 reads TGTGCCATCAGTGAGTCGGCGGGGATCACTGGAAACACCATATATTTT.

A few counts support this clonotype. V and J are TRBV7-2 and TRBJ1-6; D is undetermined. The CDR3 runs to 14 residues. Looked up from germline, CDR1 is SGHTA and CDR2 is FQGNSA. V was cut by 1 base and J by 9 bases, with 10 bases left in between. For the CDR3, the DNA is TGTGCCAGCAGCTTAGTGGTCGGCTCTTCACCCCTCCACTTT. Translation: CASSLVVGSSPLHF.

This clonotype was observed a few times. This sequence joins TRBV29-1 and TRBJ1-1; 10 bases are a match to TRBD1. Germline assignment: CDR1 SQVTM and CDR2 ANQGSEA. The trim removed 7 bases at V and 0 bases at J, leaving 5 bases unmatched. The CDR3 is 14 residues long. CDR3 sequence (DNA): TGCAGCGCCGAGGGACAGGGGATGAACACTGAAGCTTTCTTT. Translation gives CSAEGQGMNTEAFF.

This clonotype came up a few times. The chain combines TRBV4-3 with TRBJ2-4, with D tentatively TRBD1 (6 bases). CDR3 length: 18 amino acids. The germline gives CDR1 LGHNA, CDR2 YSLEER. The V and J ends lost 0 bases and 3 bases respectively, with 18 bases between them. The CDR3 sequence is CASSQDLVDRLLKNIQYF. For the CDR3, the DNA is TGCGCCAGCAGCCAAGATCTGGTGGACAGACTTCTCAAAAACATTCAGTACTTC.

The J gene is TRBJ1-2, the V gene TRBV29-1; TRBD1 aligns across 9 bases. Germline-derived CDR1 and CDR2 are SQVTM and ANQGSEA. CDR3 length equals 14 residues. Germline trimming cut 6 bases from V and 1 base from J; bases unmatched to any gene: 6. The CDR3 sequence is CSVPGTGYNYGYTF. The CDR3, as DNA: TGCAGCGTGCCTGGGACAGGGTATAACTATGGCTACACCTTC. The whole variable domain, remainder taken from reference TRBV29-1 and TRBJ1-2, is SAVISQKPSRDICQRGTSLTIQCQVDSQVTMMFWYRQQPGQSLTLIATANQGSEATYESGFVIDKFPISRPNLTFSTLTVSNMSPEDSSIYLCSVPGTGYNYGYTFGSGTRLTVV.

A few counts support this clonotype. J is TRBJ2-5 and V is TRBV7-8; perhaps TRBD2 as D (5 bases). The end of the DNA is better explained by TRBJ2-1, so the J call may be wrong. In germline, CDR1 is SGHVS, CDR2 FQNEAQ. The length of the CDR3 is 15 residues. The CDR3 region is CASSGLAVVGNEQFF. CDR3 nucleotide sequence: TGTGCCAGCAGCGGGCTAGCTGTGGTAGGCAATGAGCAGTTCTTC.

V usage is TRBV20-1 and J usage is TRBJ2-1; D is uncertain. This CDR3 region has 11 residues. Germline assignment: CDR1 DFQATT and CDR2 SNEGSKA (reference sequence). Trimming stripped 3 bases from V and 8 bases from J, with 8 bases between. This CDR3 reads CSASRVDEQFF. The CDR3 DNA reads as TGCAGTGCTAGCCGTGTGGATGAGCAGTTCTTC.

The CDR3 loop reads CASKPSQGPWDTQYF. DNA for the CDR3: TGTGCCAGCAAACCATCGCAGGGGCCCTGGGATACGCAGTATTTT. The chain has TRBV28 and TRBJ2-3; a weak D match, TRBD1 (6 bases). Per germline, CDR1 MDHEN and CDR2 SYDVKM. V dropped 7 bases and J dropped 6 bases, with 20 bases sitting between them. This CDR3 is built from 15 residues.

The chain links TRBV4-3 to TRBJ2-1, with a tentative D call TRBD2 (6 bases). Germline CDR1 is LGHNA and CDR2 is YSLEER. The CDR3 sequence is 18 residues long. V dropped 0 bases and J dropped 0 bases, with 15 bases sitting between them. The CDR3 coding sequence is TGCGCCAGCAGCCAAGATTGGACTCGGGGGAGCTCCTACAATGAGCAGTTCTTC. Amino acids: CASSQDWTRGSSYNEQFF.

The gene calls are TRBV7-9 and TRBJ1-5; D may be TRBD1 (5 bases). From germline, CDR1 is SEHNR and CDR2 FQNEAQ (reference sequence). This CDR3 region has 17 residues. Trimming shortened V by 6 bases and J by 2 bases, and 20 bases separated the two germline ends. The CDR3 here is CASSGADLGGGNQPQHF. DNA for the CDR3: TGTGCCAGCAGTGGGGCCGATTTAGGTGGGGGCAATCAGCCCCAGCATTTT.

This clonotype has at least ten counts. An end of the junction does not agree with germline; a read error may underlie this. This chain connects TRBV20-1 to TRBJ2-7, with 8 bases aligning to TRBD2. There are 14 residues in the CDR3. The germline V gene encodes CDR1 DFQATT and CDR2 SNEGSKA (reference sequence). The CDR3 sequence: CSAPLADPYYERYF. The CDR3 region has the DNA TGCAGTGCTCCACTAGCGGATCCATACTACGAGCGGTACTTC.